This T cell receptor (beta chain) was captured by sequencing in a study of vaccination effects on CD4 cells after COVID-19. The study, taken as a whole, reports: Within healthy vaccinees, only 1 of 255 vaccine-induced clones displayed cross-reactivity with common cold coronaviruses. The study, lacking early post-infection timepoints, had few convalescent patients.

Expansion of antigen-specific CD4+ T cells with viral peptide pools was carried out by the ViraFEST assay before sequencing. Researchers isolated CD4+ T cells once less than twelve days of culture had elapsed. None of the vaccinated had previously contracted SARS-CoV-2, and their nucleocapsid antibodies tested negative. A half-medium replacement with IL-2 medium was carried out on days 3 and 7. The protocol was immunoSEQ multiplex PCR, while the TCRdb copy is restricted to in-frame clones and leaves out a portion. The repertoire holds fewer than 70,000 clones, over 70% seen once, with 12% in the top ten. The V end was cut by 6 bases, the J end by 1 base, with 5 bases between. The CDR3 is 12 residues long. Looked up from germline, CDR1 is MNHNY and CDR2 is SVGAGI (reference sequence). In regard to this clone: Its antigen is still unknown.

This sequence was found in a human donor who received a COVID-19 vaccine. V usage is TRBV6-6 and J usage is TRBJ2-3; D gene ambiguous. Specimen: CD4+ T cells from PBMCs cultured with SARS-CoV-2 spike peptides, collected before COVID-19 vaccination. CDR3 coding DNA: TGTGCCAGCAGAGGAGGCACAGATACGCAGTATTTT. It is translated as CASRGGTDTQYF.